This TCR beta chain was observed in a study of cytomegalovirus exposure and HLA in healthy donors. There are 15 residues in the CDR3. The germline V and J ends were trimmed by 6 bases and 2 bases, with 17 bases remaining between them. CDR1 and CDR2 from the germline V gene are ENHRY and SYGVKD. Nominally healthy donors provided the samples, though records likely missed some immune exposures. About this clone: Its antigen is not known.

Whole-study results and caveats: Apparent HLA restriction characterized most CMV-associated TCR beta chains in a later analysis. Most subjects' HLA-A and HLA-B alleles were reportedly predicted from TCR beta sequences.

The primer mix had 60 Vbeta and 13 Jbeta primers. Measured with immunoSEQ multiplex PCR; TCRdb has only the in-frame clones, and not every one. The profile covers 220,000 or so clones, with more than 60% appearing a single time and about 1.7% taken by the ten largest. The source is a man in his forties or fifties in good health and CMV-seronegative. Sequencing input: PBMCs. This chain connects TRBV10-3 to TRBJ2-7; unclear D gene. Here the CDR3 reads CAIREGRQVPYEQYF. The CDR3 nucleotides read TGTGCCATCAGGGAAGGTCGACAAGTCCCCTACGAGCAGTACTTC.